Below are 21 T cell receptor delta chains sequenced from a single sample in a study of gamma-delta T cells after stem cell transplantation. With CATT, TCRdb re-called clones from the RT-PCR reads. This sample yields approximately 16,000 delta-chain clones, of which more than 7.5% are seen a single time; roughly 60% belongs to the top ten. Sequenced input: gamma-delta T cells. Source of these receptors: a human donor. It is not recorded whose cells these are; they may come from a transplant donor.

This clone was observed a few times. TCRdb attributes to this sequence the protein of a much larger clone, which differs from the DNA translation at residue 8; a read error is likely, and the protein displayed is translated from the DNA. The chain joins TRDV2 to TRDJ1, with TRDD3 matching over 7 bases. CDR3 length: 16 amino acids. Germline CDR1 reads GEAIGNYY; CDR2 reads EKD. Losses at the gene ends were 3 bases for V and 0 bases for J; bases not matched to a gene: 9. The CDR3 DNA sequence: TGTGCCTGTGACGGTCTGGGGGGTAGGAACACCGATAAACTCATCTTT. It is translated as CACDGLGGRNTDKLIF.

This clone was seen repeatedly, ten times or more. This chain links TRDV1 with TRDJ1; perhaps TRDD3 as D (7 bases). The V and J ends lost 2 bases and 0 bases respectively, with 31 bases between them. Per germline, CDR1 TSWWSYY and CDR2 QGS. The CDR3 is made up of 22 amino acids. The CDR3 region has the DNA TGTGCTCTTGGGGAATACCTTCCCCGGTACTGGGGACCGAAGATATACACCGATAAACTCATCTTT. Translated: CALGEYLPRYWGPKIYTDKLIF.

In the case of this clone: A far larger clone is one nucleotide away, so this likely arose from a read error. The same CDR3 can be traced to other DNA sequences in this sample. The gene calls are TRDV1 and TRDJ1; 12 bases are a match to TRDD3. The CDR3 has 24 residues. V was pared by 6 bases and J by 0 bases, with 29 bases of the junction left unmatched. Germline-derived CDR1 and CDR2 are TSWWSYY and QGS. The DNA for the CDR3 is TGTGCTCTTGGAGAGCGGCTTCCTATCCCCTCTTACTGGGGGATACCAAAGTACACCGATAAACTCATCTTT. Encoded protein: CALGERLPIPSYWGIPKYTDKLIF.

With respect to this clone: TCRdb's listed protein matches a much larger clone and diverges from this DNA's translation at residue 14, likely through a read error; the protein shown comes from the DNA. The V gene is TRDV1, the J gene TRDJ1; the match to TRDD3 covers 12 bases. The CDR3 runs 19 residues. CDR1 TSWWSYY and CDR2 QGS come from the germline V gene. CDR3 bases: TGTGCTATTGGGGAAAGAGAGCCCCCCGACTGGGGGATACAGGATAAACTCATCTTT. It codes for CAIGEREPPDWGIQDKLIF.

On this clone itself: TCRdb assigns this DNA the protein of a much larger clone, which departs from its translation at residue 3; this likely reflects a read error, and the protein shown comes from translating the DNA. The chain links TRDV2 to TRDJ1; D possibly corresponds to TRDD3 (6 bases). From germline, CDR1 is GEAIGNYY and CDR2 EKD. The CDR3 is made up of 17 amino acids. The CDR3 region is CAYDTVGDLAYTDKLIF. DNA for the CDR3: TGTGCCTATGACACAGTCGGGGATCTGGCCTACACCGATAAACTCATCTTT.

This clone has just a few counts. In the same sample, other DNA sequences code for this CDR3. The chain links TRDV2 to TRDJ3; D is perhaps TRDD1 (6 bases). The V gene lost 0 bases and the J gene lost 6 bases, with 20 bases spanning the gap. The V gene's germline CDR1 is GEAIGNYY and CDR2 EKD. This CDR3 comprises 19 residues. The CDR3: CACDTVGARNNLDTRQMFF. Written as DNA, the CDR3 is TGTGCCTGTGACACCGTTGGGGCTAGAAATAACTTGGACACCCGACAGATGTTTTTC.

This clone was detected a few times. The chain links TRDV1 to TRDJ1, with 9 positions matching TRDD3. After removal of 5 bases from V and 0 bases from J, the junction contained 19 bases not matched to a gene. CDR1 is TSWWSYY, CDR2 QGS, per germline. The CDR3 runs 20 residues. CDR3 in amino acids: CALGHSCNWGRQGYTDKLIF. The CDR3 DNA reads as TGTGCTCTTGGGCATAGCTGCAACTGGGGGAGACAGGGGTACACCGATAAACTCATCTTT.

This clone has more than one count but fewer than ten. TCRdb records a much larger clone's protein for this DNA, with a difference at residue 14 that likely arises from a read error; the protein given is the translation of the DNA. The chain employs TRDV3 and TRDJ1; 7 bases line up with TRDD3. CDR1 is TVYSNPD, CDR2 GDNSRS, per germline (reference sequence). The CDR3 has 19 amino acids. With 3 bases clipped from V and 4 bases from J, the junction kept 26 bases outside the gene matches. The CDR3 is CAFQPKFRIDGDNSDKLIF. CDR3 bases: TGTGCCTTCCAACCAAAATTCCGGATTGATGGGGATAACAGCGATAAACTCATCTTT.

To note about this clone: TCRdb's listed protein matches a much larger clone and diverges from this DNA's translation at residue 14, likely through a read error; the protein shown comes from the DNA. The chain carries TRAV29/DV5 and TRDJ1, with 10 bases that match TRDD3. The CDR3 totals 19 residues. The germline gives CDR1 NSMFDY, CDR2 ISSIKDK. V gave up 1 base and J gave up 4 bases; unmatched junction bases: 19. CDR3 bases: TGTGCAGCAAGCCCGATCGTACTGGGGGATGGGAGGTACATCGATAAACTCATCTTT. Residues: CAASPIVLGDGRYIDKLIF.

There are a few counts of this clone. The TCRdb record carries a much larger clone's protein, which differs from this DNA's translation at residue 4; a read error is the likely cause, and the protein listed here is the DNA translation. The chain links TRDV2 to TRDJ1, with 10 bases lining up with TRDD3. The length of the CDR3 is 20 residues. V lost 5 bases, J lost 1 base, and 21 bases stayed unmatched. CDR1 GEAIGNYY and CDR2 EKD come from the germline V gene. In nucleotides, the CDR3 is TGTGCCTGTGGCACGGGATCGTTATTGGGGGATACTCCGGGCACCGATAAACTCATCTTT. Translated, it gives CACGTGSLLGDTPGTDKLIF.

This clone occurred a few times. The protein in TCRdb stems from a much larger clone and differs at residue 15 from this DNA's translation, likely a read error; here the protein is translated from the DNA. The rearrangement joins TRDV2 to TRDJ1; 9 nucleotides align to TRDD3. CDR1 and CDR2 from the germline V gene are GEAIGNYY and EKD. There are 18 residues in the CDR3. The CDR3 is CACDTVSPVLGDTDTLIF. DNA for the CDR3: TGTGCCTGTGACACCGTTTCCCCGGTACTGGGGGACACCGATACACTCATCTTT.

This clone was seen a handful of times. The chain carries TRDV2 and TRDJ3, with TRDD3 matching over 8 bases. The CDR3 consists of 20 residues. Germline CDR1 and CDR2: GEAIGNYY and EKD. Trimming removed 3 bases from V and 19 bases from J; junction bases left unmatched: 31. CDR3 DNA sequence: TGTGCCTGTGACGCTCCCGATGGGGGATCCTCCTCCTGGGACACCCGAAACATGTTTTTC. Translating it yields CACDAPDGGSSSWDTRNMFF.

By share, this clone counts as medium-sized. Different DNA sequences within this sample yield the same CDR3. The V and J genes are TRDV2 and TRDJ1; 10 positions match TRDD3. V trimming: 5 bases; J trimming: 1 base; junction bases outside the gene matches: 12. Germline values: CDR1 GEAIGNYY, CDR2 EKD. The CDR3 has 17 residues. The CDR3 reads CACVLLGDTGITDKLIF. The DNA of the CDR3 is TGTGCCTGTGTGTTGTTGGGGGATACTGGGATCACCGATAAACTCATCTTT.

To note about this clone: TCRdb pairs this DNA with a much larger clone's protein that differs at residue 3, likely a read error; the protein shown was translated from the DNA. The rearrangement uses TRDV2 and TRDJ1; TRDD3 matches at 11 bases. The germline CDR1 and CDR2 sequences are GEAIGNYY and EKD. CDR3 length equals 20 residues. CDR3 protein: CARDPVLGDTGSKYTDKLIF. DNA for the CDR3: TGTGCCCGTGACCCGGTTTTGGGGGATACGGGGTCTAAGTACACCGATAAACTCATCTTT.

This clone was found a few times. The chain links TRDV2 to TRDJ1, with a weak D call TRDD2 (6 bases). The CDR3 is 18 amino acids. In germline, CDR1 is GEAIGNYY, CDR2 EKD. V was shortened by 0 bases and J by 4 bases, with 23 bases between the two germline ends. As DNA, the CDR3 is TGTGCCTGTGACACCATACAGCCTTCCCTCCGGGTCGTCGATAAACTCATCTTT. This codes for CACDTIQPSLRVVDKLIF.

To note about this clone: The protein that TCRdb holds for this DNA derives from a much larger clone and differs from the translated DNA at residue 14, which likely indicates a read error; the protein shown here is translated from the DNA. The gene calls are TRDV2 and TRDJ1; the match to TRDD3 covers 7 bases. Trimming took 1 base from V and 1 from J; bases not matched to a gene: 20. Germline values: CDR1 GEAIGNYY, CDR2 EKD. The CDR3 loop spans 20 amino acids. CDR3 DNA sequence: TGTGCCTGTGACACTCTACCTTCTAGGGCTGGGGGCTCGTGCACCGATAAACTCATCTTT. Amino acids: CACDTLPSRAGGSCTDKLIF.

This clone was counted a few times. The chain links TRDV3 to TRDJ1; possible D gene TRDD3, 6 bases. Germline V gene sequence: CDR1 TVYSNPD, CDR2 GDNSRS (reference sequence). The CDR3 extends over 15 amino acids. Trimming stripped 3 bases from V and 10 bases from J, with 27 bases between. CDR3 protein: CALVAGADTVYTLIF. CDR3 DNA sequence: TGTGCCTTGGTAGCTGGTGCTGATACGGTCTATACACTCATCTTT.

This clone was counted ten times or more. TCRdb attributes to this sequence the protein of a much larger clone, which differs from the DNA translation at residue 6; a read error is likely, and the protein displayed is translated from the DNA. The gene calls are TRDV2 and TRDJ1; TRDD3 might be the D (6 bases). CDR1 GEAIGNYY and CDR2 EKD come from the germline V gene. The V gene lost 3 bases and the J gene lost 0 bases, with 16 bases spanning the gap. The CDR3 is 16 amino acids. The DNA of the CDR3 is TGTGCCTGTGACCCTCGGGGGGACCGAGACACCGATAAACTCATCTTT. It translates to CACDPRGDRDTDKLIF.

Note on this clone: The protein recorded in TCRdb matches a much larger clone and deviates from this DNA's translation at residue 9, suggesting a read error; the protein here is obtained by translating the DNA. The chain uses TRDV2 and TRDJ3; D is possibly TRDD3 (6 bases). The germline CDR1 and CDR2 sequences are GEAIGNYY and EKD. The CDR3 spans 15 residues. In DNA, the CDR3 is TGTGCCTGTGACTCCCTTGCCTGGGGCACCCGACAGATGTTTTTC. Its translation is CACDSLAWGTRQMFF.

This clone was counted a few times. CDR3 sequence: CACDSRSSSSLGAYTDKLIF. The CDR3 nucleotides read TGTGCCTGTGACAGCAGAAGCTCATCTTCCCTGGGGGCGTACACCGATAAACTCATCTTT. The gene calls are TRDV2 and TRDJ1; 7 bases map to TRDD3. Germline V gene data show CDR1 as GEAIGNYY and CDR2 as EKD. V was pared by 2 bases and J by 0 bases, with 20 bases of the junction left unmatched. CDR3 size: 20 residues.

This clone was picked up many times. This chain uses TRDV2 with TRDJ1; the D gene is possibly TRDD2 (6 bases). CDR1 and CDR2 from the germline V gene are GEAIGNYY and EKD. V lost 0 bases, J lost 1 base, and 29 bases lay in between. This CDR3 has 21 amino acids. The CDR3 region has the DNA TGTGCCTGTGACACCGTTGAGTACCACCTGCTTCCTGGTGTACTCACCGATAAACTCATCTTT. It encodes CACDTVEYHLLPGVLTDKLIF.